The 4 T cell receptor beta chains given below trace back to one sample, sequenced in a study of blood T cell repertoires in COVID-19. Libraries were prepared by immunoSEQ multiplex PCR; TCRdb keeps only in-frame clonotypes and omits some of them. The sample lists some 140,000 clones, roughly 78% occurring once. Material for sequencing was peripheral blood. These receptors originate from a man between 60 and 75 years old with acute or convalescent COVID-19.

This chain connects TRBV5-4 to TRBJ2-2; 7 nucleotides agree with TRBD1. This CDR3 is 14 amino acids long. CDR1 and CDR2 (germline): SGHNT, YYREEE (reference sequence). Germline trimming cut 3 bases from V and 6 bases from J; bases unmatched to any gene: 5. DNA of the CDR3: TGTGCCAGCAGCTGGGGACAGAGTCCCGGGGAGCTGTTTTTT. Protein: CASSWGQSPGELFF. The full variable domain, in which reference TRBV5-4 and TRBJ2-2 provide the parts outside the CDR3, is ETGVTQSPTHLIKTRGQQVTLRCSSQSGHNTVSWYQQALGQGPQFIFQYYREEENGRGNFPPRFSGLQFPNYSSELNVNALELDDSALYLCASSWGQSPGELFFGEGSRLTVL.

This chain uses TRBV6-2 or TRBV6-3 with TRBJ2-1; 7 nucleotides match TRBD1. V was clipped by 6 bases and J by 6 bases; unmatched bases: 11. Germline CDR1 is MNHEY and CDR2 is SVGEGT. The CDR3 covers 15 residues. The CDR3 nucleotides are TGTGCCAGCAGCCCCGTCGGGACAGCCGTCAATGAGCAGTTCTTC. This codes for CASSPVGTAVNEQFF.

The chain employs TRBV5-1 and TRBJ1-6, with a tentative D call TRBD1 (5 bases). The V end lost 4 bases, the J end lost 7 bases, and 12 bases lay between the germline ends. Per germline, CDR1 SGHRS and CDR2 YFSETQ. The CDR3 extends over 14 amino acids. The CDR3 sequence: CASSPGGDNSPLHF. The CDR3 nucleotides are TGCGCCAGCAGCCCGGGGGGAGACAATTCACCCCTCCACTTT.

This clone was counted a few times. The V and J genes are TRBV19 and TRBJ1-5, with D uncertain. V lost 4 bases and J 1 base, leaving 11 bases between the germline ends. CDR3 length: 15 residues. The germline V gene has CDR1 LNHDA and CDR2 SQIVND (reference sequence). The CDR3 nucleotides are TGTGCCAGTAGTACCGGGAGCGGGAGCAATCAGCCCCAGCATTTT. Translated, it gives CASSTGSGSNQPQHF.